The rows below give T cell receptor beta chains drawn from one sample of a study of Graves' ophthalmopathy and Graves' hyperthyroidism. MiXCR was run by TCRdb on the multiplex PCR reads, yielding one entry per CDR3 protein. The top ten hold around 10% of the sample, which has some 1.1 million distinct CDR3 sequences, about two fifths seen once. The sequencing input was peripheral blood or thyroid tissue (not recorded which). The receptors stem from an adult man with Graves' hyperthyroidism. Each CDR3 is given with its conserved first and last residue.

j_call,v_call,cdr3_aa
TRBJ1-2,TRBV19,CASSMILSGYTF
TRBJ1-1,TRBV7-3,CASSRNRENTEAFF
TRBJ1-5,TRBV15,CATSTGRSADQPQHF
TRBJ2-7,TRBV13,CASTVRQGNYEQYF
TRBJ1-2,TRBV9,CASSPEENYGYTF
TRBJ1-1,TRBV10-3,CAISDFDRGYAEAFF
NA,TRBV7-6,CASSPGLNPYNEQFF
TRBJ1-4,TRBV20-1,CSPVSGRREKLFF
TRBJ1-1,TRBV7-9,CASSAAGGGGDTEAFF
TRBJ2-7,TRBV12-3/TRBV12-4,CASSLSHSSYEQYF
TRBJ2-7,TRBV5-1,CASSRDRYGQYF
TRBJ1-2,TRBV12-3/TRBV12-4,CASSIRTGYGYTF
TRBJ1-6,TRBV7-8,CASSLRGQGQPPLHF
TRBJ1-1,TRBV4-3,CASSQGFGTAETEAFF
TRBJ1-5,TRBV2,CASSPSRGRGQMEPQHF
TRBJ2-5,TRBV3-1,CASSQGTSRTETQYF
TRBJ1-6,TRBV15,CATSSERQGGNSPLHF
TRBJ1-2,TRBV7-8,CASSPRTAGTEVGYTF
TRBJ2-5,TRBV10-3,CAISEGQTSGRETQYF
TRBJ1-4,TRBV15,CATSGQRGDYDEKLFF
TRBJ1-1,TRBV19,CASRWGPNTEAFF
TRBJ2-7,TRBV29-1,CSVRRSTGGGEQYF
TRBJ2-2,TRBV11-2,CASSLRAAGTGELFF
TRBJ1-1,TRBV25-1,CASSPATGVKAFF
TRBJ1-2,TRBV29-1,CSVEKSANYGYTF
TRBJ2-6,TRBV15,CATSLGGSGANVLTF
TRBJ2-7,TRBV20-1,CSARDVGSSYEQYF
TRBJ1-1,TRBV7-9,CASSLQGGSTEAFF
TRBJ1-2,TRBV10-3,CAISERGGSTNGYTF
TRBJ1-5,TRBV7-8,CASSLLPTGPTDNQPQHF
TRBJ2-5,TRBV29-1,CSARDRTGTQNF
TRBJ2-5,TRBV11-1,CASIRGGSQGTQYF
TRBJ1-5,TRBV27,CASGHQGNQPQHF
TRBJ2-7,TRBV5-1,CASSVLGDRDEQYF
TRBJ2-7,TRBV19,CASSIELAAARYEQYF
TRBJ2-7,TRBV10-3,CAITSGSSYEQYF
TRBJ2-6,TRBV6-5,CASRPGNSGANVLTF
TRBJ2-2,TRBV6-5,CASSRLAPAGELFF
TRBJ2-7,TRBV5-4,CASSSTGTTVREQYF
TRBJ2-5,TRBV10-3,CARGRGLETQYF
TRBJ2-5,TRBV20-1,CSARDRGGETQYF
TRBJ2-7,TRBV20-1,CSARADREYEQYF
TRBJ1-2,TRBV29-1,CSVVGGYYGYTF
TRBJ1-1,TRBV25-1,CASSEFPGRRDTEAFF
TRBJ1-5,TRBV19,CASSISEYSNQPQHF
TRBJ1-3,TRBV15,CATSRDRGAGLGNTIYF